The next 26 T cell receptor beta chains were all read from a single sample in a study of neurological immune-mediated disorders. MiXCR, run by TCRdb on the 5' RACE reads, gives a single entry per CDR3 protein. The sample consists of about 120,000 distinct CDR3 sequences, about 3.2% of them appearing once. The specimen was PBMCs. The origin of the receptors is a woman in her 30s with multiple sclerosis.

This clonotype was seen many times. The chain carries TRBV7-9 and TRBJ1-6; 8 bases match TRBD1. There are 14 residues in the CDR3. CDR1 is SEHNR, CDR2 FQNEAQ, per germline (reference sequence). V lost 4 bases to trimming and J lost 6 bases; unmatched junction nucleotides: 2. The CDR3 reads CASSSGGGNSPLHF. The CDR3 DNA is TGTGCCAGCAGCTCAGGGGGCGGTAATTCACCCCTCCACTTT.

Ten or more counts support this clonotype. The rearrangement links TRBV4-1 to TRBJ2-2; the D gene is possibly TRBD2 (6 bases). In germline, CDR1 is MGHRA, CDR2 YSYEKL. The CDR3 has 15 amino acids. V lost 0 bases and J 7 bases, leaving 12 bases between the germline ends. This CDR3 reads CASSQDFLGGGELFF. The CDR3 DNA follows: TGCGCCAGCAGCCAAGATTTTTTGGGGGGCGGGGAGCTGTTTTTT.

This clonotype was recorded at least ten times. CDR3 protein: CASSLGGGAFGYTF. CDR3 nucleotide sequence: TGTGCCAGCAGCTTAGGAGGGGGCGCTTTCGGCTACACCTTC. This chain connects TRBV7-2 to TRBJ1-2; 7 positions agree with TRBD1. The length of the CDR3 is 14 residues. The J segment lost 8 bases and the V segment lost 1 base, leaving 7 bases of the junction unmatched. Germline loops: CDR1 SGHTA, CDR2 FQGNSA.

This clonotype came up a few times. CDR3 region: CSVVRENTGELFF. The CDR3 DNA follows: TGCAGTGTGGTTCGGGAGAACACCGGGGAGCTGTTTTTT. The chain is built from TRBV20-1 and TRBJ2-2, with D tentatively TRBD2 (5 bases). Germline V CDR1 and CDR2: DFQATT, SNEGSKA (reference sequence). The CDR3 runs 13 residues. Between the trimmed V and J ends, which lost 7 bases and 1 base, there was a span of 10 bases.

This clonotype was detected ten times or more. V usage is TRBV7-2 and J usage is TRBJ2-1, with a possible D match to TRBD2 (6 bases). V lost 5 bases and J lost 7, with 18 bases in between. Germline V gene sequence: CDR1 SGHTA, CDR2 FQGNSA. The CDR3 spans 15 residues. The DNA of the CDR3 is TGTGCCAGCAGCCGCAGACTAGAACGGGGTAATGAGCAGTTCTTC. Amino acids: CASSRRLERGNEQFF.

This clonotype showed up many times. The chain links TRBV29-1 to TRBJ2-7; a possible D gene is TRBD1 (6 bases). CDR3 length: 12 residues. Germline CDR1 and CDR2: SQVTM and ANQGSEA. The ends were cut back, 4 bases at V and 1 base at J, with 8 bases in the middle. The DNA for the CDR3 is TGCAGCGTTGTAAGGGGGTCCTACGAGCAGTACTTC. This sequence encodes CSVVRGSYEQYF.

The genes are TRBV7-9 and TRBJ2-7; 7 nucleotides line up with TRBD2. Germline assignment: CDR1 SEHNR and CDR2 FQNEAQ (reference sequence). This CDR3 comprises 14 residues. Trimming removed 5 bases from V and 1 base from J; junction bases left unmatched: 5. The DNA for the CDR3 is TGTGCCAGCAGCGCGAGGGAGGGTTCCTACGAGCAGTACTTC. As protein: CASSAREGSYEQYF.

This rearrangement joins TRBV20-1 to TRBJ1-1, with 8 bases identical to TRBD1. The length of the CDR3 is 14 residues. Unmatched junction bases numbered 10, after V lost 3 bases and J lost 7 bases. The germline V gene encodes CDR1 DFQATT and CDR2 SNEGSKA (reference sequence). CDR3 amino acids: CSASGQGITSEAFF. The CDR3 coding sequence is TGCAGTGCTAGCGGACAGGGAATAACGAGTGAAGCTTTCTTT.

Many counts were recorded for this clonotype. The chain recombines TRBV7-2 with TRBJ1-2; D gene ambiguous. Germline CDR1 and CDR2: SGHTA and FQGNSA. Trimming shortened V by 1 base and J by 3 bases, and 6 bases separated the two germline ends. The CDR3 has 13 amino acids. CDR3 nucleotide sequence: TGTGCCAGCAGCTTAGAGCTAGACTATGGCTACACCTTC. It encodes CASSLELDYGYTF.

This clonotype came up many times. The genes are TRBV7-8 and TRBJ2-7; 7 nucleotides align to TRBD2. The CDR3 is 15 amino acids. CDR1 is SGHVS, CDR2 FQNEAQ, per germline. The V and J ends lost 3 bases and 2 bases, in that order; junction bases with no gene match: 7. CDR3: CASSLEAGTAYEQYF. In nucleotides, the CDR3 is TGTGCCAGCAGCTTGGAAGCGGGAACGGCCTACGAGCAGTACTTC.

This clonotype was detected many times. This chain joins TRBV10-3 and TRBJ2-7, with D uncertain. Germline V lookup: CDR1 ENHRY, CDR2 SYGVKD. This CDR3 region has 15 residues. V was cut by 0 bases and J by 4 bases, with 13 bases left in between. The CDR3, as DNA: TGTGCCATCAGTGAGTCGCTACAGTCTCTTTACGAGCAGTACTTC. This gives the protein CAISESLQSLYEQYF.

This clonotype was detected ten times or more. The chain uses TRBV6-5 and TRBJ2-3; 10 nucleotides line up with TRBD2. There are 16 residues in the CDR3. The ends lost 2 bases at V and 2 bases at J; junction bases unmatched: 4. Germline assignment: CDR1 MNHEY and CDR2 SVGAGI. As DNA, the CDR3 is TGTGCCAGCAGTTACGGACTAGCGGATAACACAGATACGCAGTATTTT. Its protein is CASSYGLADNTDTQYF.

This clonotype was seen ten or more times. This chain uses TRBV12-3 or TRBV12-4 with TRBJ1-1; D gene uncertain. The CDR3 length is 12 residues. V was clipped by 5 bases and J by 6 bases, with 10 bases between them. The CDR3: CASSLFGAEAFF. CDR3 DNA sequence: TGTGCCAGCAGTCTTTTCGGGGCTGAAGCTTTCTTT.

This clonotype was detected many times. J is TRBJ2-3 and V is TRBV5-6, with 8 nucleotides matching TRBD2. CDR3 length: 18 residues. Trimming took 4 bases from V and 1 from J; bases not matched to a gene: 14. The V gene's germline CDR1 is SGHDT and CDR2 YYEEEE. Here the CDR3 reads CASSVVTSLAGRTDTQYF. The DNA for the CDR3 is TGTGCCAGCAGCGTGGTGACTAGTCTAGCGGGTCGCACAGATACGCAGTATTTT.

This clonotype appeared many times. V usage is TRBV5-1 and J usage is TRBJ1-1; the D gene is possibly TRBD1 (6 bases). V was cut by 7 bases and J by 2 bases, with 12 bases left in between. CDR3 length: 13 residues. Per germline, CDR1 SGHRS and CDR2 YFSETQ. The chain's CDR3 is CASQTGTNTEAFF. For the CDR3, the DNA is TGCGCCAGCCAGACAGGAACCAACACTGAAGCTTTCTTT. Filled out from reference TRBV5-1 and TRBJ1-1, the complete variable domain reads KAGVTQTPRYLIKTRGQQVTLSCSPISGHRSVSWYQQTPGQGLQFLFEYFSETQRNKGNFPGRFSGRQFSNSRSEMNVSTLELGDSALYLCASQTGTNTEAFFGQGTRLTVV.

This clonotype showed up many times. The chain employs TRBV3-1 and TRBJ1-2; D is uncertain. CDR1 LGHDT and CDR2 YNNKEL come from the germline V gene (reference sequence). The CDR3 has 15 amino acids. Trimming shortened V by 2 bases and J by 4 bases, and 14 bases separated the two germline ends. The CDR3 sequence: CASSQLASYLYGYTF. In DNA, the CDR3 is TGTGCCAGCAGCCAATTGGCCAGTTACCTCTATGGCTACACCTTC.

This clonotype was seen repeatedly, ten times or more. V gene TRBV7-8 combines with J gene TRBJ2-5; D gene uncertain. The CDR3 loop spans 16 amino acids. Trimming took off 0 bases at V and 5 bases at J, with 16 bases between the two ends. Germline CDR1 is SGHVS and CDR2 is FQNEAQ. This chain's CDR3 is CASSLARVSSYETQYF. The CDR3 DNA sequence: TGTGCCAGCAGCTTAGCTCGGGTTAGCTCGTACGAGACCCAGTACTTC.

This clonotype has a count of ten or more. V usage is TRBV29-1 and J usage is TRBJ1-3; D remains ambiguous. This CDR3 contains 12 residues. Germline V gene data show CDR1 as SQVTM and CDR2 as ANQGSEA. The V end was cut by 7 bases, the J end by 4 bases, with 11 bases between. The CDR3 sequence is CSALGEGNTIYF. The CDR3 nucleotides are TGCAGCGCCCTCGGGGAGGGAAACACCATATATTTT.

This clonotype was seen at least ten times. The chain links TRBV5-5 to TRBJ1-1, with 9 bases that match TRBD1. There are 15 residues in the CDR3. The germline gives CDR1 SGHKS, CDR2 YYEKEE (reference sequence). V shed 2 bases, J shed 4 bases, and the junction held 6 bases outside the gene matches. In nucleotides, the CDR3 is TGTGCCAGCAGCTTTAGGACAGGGGAGGCCACTGAAGCTTTCTTT. Translating it yields CASSFRTGEATEAFF.

This clonotype was picked up many times. This rearrangement joins TRBV29-1 to TRBJ1-1; weak D call: TRBD1 (5 bases). The CDR3 totals 12 residues. V was cut by 6 bases and J by 6 bases, with 14 bases left in between. Germline assignment: CDR1 SQVTM and CDR2 ANQGSEA. CDR3 nucleotide sequence: TGCAGCGTATTGGGGGAATCGTCTGAAGCTTTCTTT. It encodes CSVLGESSEAFF. The complete variable domain, with remaining parts taken from reference TRBV29-1 and TRBJ1-1, reads SAVISQKPSRDICQRGTSLTIQCQVDSQVTMMFWYRQQPGQSLTLIATANQGSEATYESGFVIDKFPISRPNLTFSTLTVSNMSPEDSSIYLCSVLGESSEAFFGQGTRLTVV.

This clonotype has a count of ten or more. V and J are TRBV9 and TRBJ2-3, with D tentatively TRBD1 (6 bases). This CDR3 is built from 17 residues. Germline V gives CDR1 SGDLS, CDR2 YYNGEE. Trimming shortened V by 3 bases and J by 5 bases, and 22 bases separated the two germline ends. This chain's CDR3 is CASSAVPWTDAKDTQYF. DNA of the CDR3: TGTGCCAGCAGCGCTGTCCCTTGGACAGACGCAAAAGATACGCAGTATTTT.

V and J are TRBV5-1 and TRBJ2-1; 8 bases are shared with TRBD2. Germline CDR1 is SGHRS and CDR2 is YFSETQ. After removal of 0 bases from V and 9 bases from J, the junction contained 11 bases not matched to a gene. The CDR3 runs to 16 residues. CDR3 DNA: TGCGCCAGCAGCTTGGCCGAAGCGGGAGTGGCTGGTGAGCAGTTCTTC. Translated: CASSLAEAGVAGEQFF.

This clonotype was counted at least ten times. The rearrangement links TRBV20-1 to TRBJ2-5; D is perhaps TRBD2 (5 bases). The V gene lost 4 bases and the J gene lost 3 bases, with 9 bases spanning the gap. This CDR3 has 12 residues. CDR1 is DFQATT, CDR2 SNEGSKA, per germline (reference sequence). CDR3 DNA: TGCAGTGCTACCACCGGGGAAGAGACCCAGTACTTC. This codes for CSATTGEETQYF.

This clonotype was picked up many times. The genes are TRBV7-9 and TRBJ2-7; unclear D gene. The CDR3 has 12 residues. V lost 5 bases, J lost 9 bases, and 14 bases lay in between. CDR1 is SEHNR and CDR2 is FQNEAQ in the germline V gene (reference sequence). The CDR3 protein is CASSARSLVQYF. CDR3 sequence (DNA): TGTGCCAGCAGCGCACGGTCTTTGGTGCAGTACTTC.

This clonotype has a count of ten or more. The V gene is TRBV7-2, the J gene TRBJ2-3; 11 nucleotides align to TRBD2. This CDR3 is built from 16 residues. After removal of 4 bases from V and 4 bases from J, the junction contained 7 bases not matched to a gene. The germline V gene encodes CDR1 SGHTA and CDR2 FQGNSA. CDR3 DNA: TGTGCCAGCAGCTCCTGGACTAGCGGGCCTGCAGATACGCAGTATTTT. Residues: CASSSWTSGPADTQYF.

This clonotype was detected many times. CDR3 region: CASSFHTEAFF. CDR3 nucleotide sequence: TGTGCCAGCAGCTTCCACACTGAAGCTTTCTTT. The J gene is TRBJ1-1, the V gene TRBV7-2; D gene ambiguous. Germline V lookup: CDR1 SGHTA, CDR2 FQGNSA. V lost 3 bases to trimming and J lost 3 bases, with 2 bases between them. This CDR3 has 11 residues.